The sequence of this TCR beta chain was determined in a study of T cells in narcolepsy. Background on the study: Donors had narcolepsy type 1 or type 2, or were healthy controls.

This clone has a single count. The antigen is not known. Study-level points and caveats: HCRT-specific and TRIB2-specific autoreactive clonotypes appeared among same-patient CSF and blood CD4+ clonotypes. Reportedly, autoreactive clonotypes were serially detected in patients' blood but not controls'.

Profiled with immunoSEQ multiplex PCR; TCRdb holds only in-frame clones, not every one. There are 10,000 to 12,000 clones in the sample; roughly three quarters occur only once, and approximately 22% lies in the top ten. From germline, CDR1 is MNHEY and CDR2 SVGAGI. Trimming cost V 6 bases and J 2 bases; bases outside gene matches: 8. This CDR3 has 15 residues. The sequence came from a human donor with narcolepsy. This sequence joins TRBV6-5 and TRBJ2-7; 9 positions match TRBD2. The sample consisted of CD45RA- memory CD8+ T cells from PBMCs. The DNA for the CDR3 is TGTGCCAGCAGCCAAAGCGGGGGGCCTGCCTACGAGCAGTACTTC. It codes for CASSQSGGPAYEQYF.